Listed here is a single TCR beta chain. The record originates from a study of shared T cell receptors in the human thymus. The V end was cut by 4 bases, the J end by 1 base, with 15 bases between. This CDR3 comprises 16 residues. Germline values: CDR1 SGHVS, CDR2 FNYEAQ. Clones were read by immunoSEQ multiplex PCR, and TCRdb kept only the in-frame ones, dropping some. Of 650,000 to 950,000 clones detected, 70% to 90% appear once; the ten largest clones hold 0.0095% to 0.011%. These data also featured in a second study, about human thymus T cells. From that paper: The source of the thymus tissue was resections taken during corrective heart surgery.

Sequencing input: thymocytes. This receptor was taken from a girl in the first two years of life with a congenital heart defect. V gene TRBV7-6 combines with J gene TRBJ2-3; a weak D match, TRBD2 (5 bases). Here the CDR3 reads CASSSRTYHRTDTQYF. Written as DNA, the CDR3 is TGTGCCAGCAGCTCCCGGACTTACCACCGCACAGATACGCAGTATTTT. Full variable domain (rest looked up from reference TRBV7-6 and TRBJ2-3): GAGVSQSPRYKVTKRGQDVALRCDPISGHVSLYWYRQALGQGPEFLTYFNYEAQQDKSGLPNDRFSAERPEGSISTLTIQRTEQRDSAMYRCASSSRTYHRTDTQYFGPGTRLTVL.